These 10 T cell receptor beta chains share one sample of origin, sequenced in a study of blood T cell repertoires in COVID-19. Method: immunoSEQ multiplex PCR; TCRdb's copy keeps in-frame clones and lacks some. The table records 100,000 to 150,000 clones, roughly 83% of them present only once. The sample taken for sequencing was peripheral blood. The source of these receptors is an elderly woman with acute or convalescent COVID-19.

The chain has TRBV18 and TRBJ1-2; 9 bases agree with TRBD1. This CDR3 has 15 residues. V lost 1 base, J lost 6 bases, and 6 bases stayed unmatched. Germline CDR1 is KGHSH and CDR2 is LQKENI. The CDR3 loop is CASSPRLNRGHGYTF. CDR3 bases: TGTGCCAGCTCACCACGTCTTAACAGGGGGCATGGCTACACCTTC.

This chain connects TRBV18 to TRBJ1-1; 7 positions match TRBD1. Germline CDR1 KGHSH, CDR2 LQKENI. The CDR3 is 15 amino acids. V gave up 5 bases and J gave up 2 bases; unmatched junction bases: 8. This CDR3 reads CASSVQGPGNTEAFF. DNA of the CDR3: TGTGCCAGCTCAGTACAGGGGCCCGGAAACACTGAAGCTTTCTTT.

This sequence joins TRBV10-3 and TRBJ1-6; D is ambiguous. V lost 6 bases and J 4 bases, leaving 13 bases between the germline ends. The germline V gene has CDR1 ENHRY and CDR2 SYGVKD. The CDR3 loop spans 15 amino acids. The CDR3 DNA is TGTGCCATCAGCCGGGGTCAGATGTATAATTCACCCCTCCACTTT. Translating gives CAISRGQMYNSPLHF.

The CDR3 region is CASRLIRGTEAFF. As DNA, the CDR3 is TGTGCCAGCCGGTTAATTAGGGGCACTGAAGCTTTCTTT. This rearrangement joins TRBV27 to TRBJ1-1, with D tentatively TRBD1 (5 bases). Per germline, CDR1 MNHEY and CDR2 SMNVEV (reference sequence). Trimming removed 8 bases at V and 4 bases at J, with 14 bases between. The CDR3 sequence is 13 residues long.

The gene calls are TRBV20-1 and TRBJ1-2, with TRBD1 identical over 8 bases. Trimming took 3 bases from V and 6 from J; bases not matched to a gene: 9. CDR3 length: 14 amino acids. Germline assignment: CDR1 DFQATT and CDR2 SNEGSKA (reference sequence). The CDR3 protein is CSASARTGINGYTF. The CDR3 DNA is TGCAGTGCTAGTGCAAGGACAGGGATTAATGGCTACACCTTC.

V and J are TRBV25-1 and TRBJ2-3; 7 bases are shared with TRBD1. The germline V gene encodes CDR1 MGHDK and CDR2 SYGVNS. The V and J ends lost 3 bases and 2 bases, in that order; junction bases with no gene match: 11. CDR3 size: 17 residues. The CDR3, as DNA: TGTGCCAGCAGTGACCCGACGACAGGGACCCTCACAGATACGCAGTATTTT. Its protein is CASSDPTTGTLTDTQYF.

This chain connects TRBV7-8 to TRBJ1-6; D may be TRBD1 (6 bases). Germline-derived CDR1 and CDR2 are SGHVS and FQNEAQ. This CDR3 is 16 amino acids long. Between the trimmed V and J ends, which lost 2 bases and 3 bases, there was a span of 11 bases. The CDR3 nucleotides are TGTGCCAGCAGCTTAACAGGGATCTTCTATAATTCACCCCTCCACTTT. Its protein is CASSLTGIFYNSPLHF.

J is TRBJ1-2 and V is TRBV2; no clear D. The CDR3 runs to 15 residues. Germline assignment: CDR1 SNHLY and CDR2 FYNNEI. Trimming stripped 2 bases from V and 7 bases from J, with 17 bases between. The DNA for the CDR3 is TGTGCCAGCAGTGAACAACTCGGGAGTTTCGGTGGCTACACCTTC. Amino acids: CASSEQLGSFGGYTF.

In the case of this clone: Other DNA sequences from this sample encode an identical CDR3 as well. The genes are TRBV20-1 and TRBJ2-5; D is ambiguous. This CDR3 region has 11 residues. Germline lookup yields CDR1 DFQATT and CDR2 SNEGSKA (reference sequence). V dropped 3 bases and J dropped 2 bases, with 4 bases sitting between them. CDR3 DNA: TGCAGTGCTAGCAGTCAAGAGACCCAGTACTTC. Its translation is CSASSQETQYF.

V usage is TRBV7-9 and J usage is TRBJ2-5, with TRBD2 identical over 8 bases. The germline V gene has CDR1 SEHNR and CDR2 FQNEAQ (reference sequence). Trimming removed 5 bases from V and 5 bases from J; junction bases left unmatched: 16. CDR3 length: 17 residues. As DNA, the CDR3 is TGTGCCAGCAGCCTTTTTGCCACTAGCGGTACGTGGGAGACCCAGTACTTC. As protein: CASSLFATSGTWETQYF.